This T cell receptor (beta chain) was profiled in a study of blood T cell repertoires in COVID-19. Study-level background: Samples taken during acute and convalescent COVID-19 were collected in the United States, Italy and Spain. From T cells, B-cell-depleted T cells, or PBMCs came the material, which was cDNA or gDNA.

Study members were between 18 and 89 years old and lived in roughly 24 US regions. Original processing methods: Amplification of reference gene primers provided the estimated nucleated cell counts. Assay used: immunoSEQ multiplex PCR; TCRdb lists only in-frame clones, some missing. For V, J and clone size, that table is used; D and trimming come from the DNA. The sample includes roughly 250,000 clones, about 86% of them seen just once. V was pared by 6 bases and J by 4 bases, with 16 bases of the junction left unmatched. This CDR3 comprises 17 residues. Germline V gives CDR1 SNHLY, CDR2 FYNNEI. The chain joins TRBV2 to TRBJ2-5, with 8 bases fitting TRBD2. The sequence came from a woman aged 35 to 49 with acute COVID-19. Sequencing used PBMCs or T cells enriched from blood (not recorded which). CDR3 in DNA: TGTGCCAGCAGGGAGGACAGCGGGAGTCTATTGCGAGAGACCCAGTACTTC. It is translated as CASREDSGSLLRETQYF.